This T cell receptor beta chain was identified in a study of T cell responses to AZD1222 COVID-19 vaccine. Findings and caveats of the study: In the spike-specific TCR repertoire, nearly half reportedly target unmutated variant regions. Vaccine-associated CD4 TCRs ranged over spike, dominating at 160-218 and 743-854.

Profiling relied on immunoSEQ multiplex PCR, and the TCRdb table lists in-frame clones only, not all of them. The data contain more than 90,000 clones, 70% to 85% of them singletons. Only a few counts were recorded for this clone. Its antigen remains unidentified. CDR3 length: 14 amino acids. Per the germline V gene, CDR1 is LNHNV and CDR2 is YYDKDF (reference sequence). V lost 1 base and J 8 bases, leaving 11 bases between the germline ends. This chain links TRBV15 with TRBJ1-4; TRBD1 is a possible D gene (5 bases). This specimen was peripheral blood, taken 28 days after the second AZD1222 dose. The receptor comes from an adult who received the AZD1222 COVID-19 vaccine. The CDR3 spells CATSRGSYREKLFF. The CDR3 DNA is TGTGCCACCAGCAGAGGCTCCTACAGGGAAAAACTGTTTTTT.